Listed below are T cell receptor beta chains from one sample, sequenced in a study of shared clonotypes between healthy human individuals. Here immunoSEQ multiplex PCR was the method, and the copy in TCRdb shows in-frame clones only, minus some. The profile shows 1,400,000 or so clones, approximately 98.5% of them singletons. The sequencing input was naive CD4+ T cells sorted from blood. Receptors originate from a man aged 25-45 years in good health. The CDR3 runs from the conserved cysteine through the conserved F or W. A D gene is named only where the DNA matches it firmly. Clone size, where shown, is once, few, many, or a class for clones that have expanded.

-,-,TRBJ2-2,TRBV28,TGTGCCAGCAGTTGGGACCGACGGACCACCGGGGAGCTGTTTTTT,CASSWDRRTTGELFF
TRBD2,-,TRBJ2-1,TRBV11-3,TGTGCCAGCAGCTCGGGACTAGCGGGCCTCTACAATGAGCAGTTCTTC,CASSSGLAGLYNEQFF
TRBD1,-,TRBJ2-7,TRBV19,TGTGCCAGTAGTCCAATACCAGGGACAGGGGCCTACGAGCAGTACTTC,CASSPIPGTGAYEQYF
TRBD2,-,TRBJ2-7,TRBV27,TGTGCCAGCAGTTCCTATAGGACTAGCGGGAGGGCTAGCTCCTACGAGCAGTACTTC,CASSSYRTSGRASSYEQYF
-,-,TRBJ2-1,TRBV5-6,TGTGCCAGCAGCCCTCCGCCGCAAAGGTCCGTATACAATGAGCAGTTCTTC,CASSPPPQRSVYNEQFF
-,-,TRBJ1-5,TRBV19,TGTGCCACTAGACGGAAGGATGGCAATCAGCCCCAGCATTTT,CATRRKDGNQPQHF
-,-,TRBJ1-1,TRBV7-2,TGTGCCAGCAGCTCCACCCCCGGGGACCTTGAAGCTTTCTTT,CASSSTPGDLEAFF
-,-,TRBJ1-3,TRBV6-1,TGTGCCAGCAGTGACAATGTCGGGACTCCGAGAAACACCATATATTTT,CASSDNVGTPRNTIYF
TRBD2,-,TRBJ2-1,TRBV18,TGTGCCAGCTCACCACCTTCTAGCGGAGATTACAATGAGCAGTTCTTC,CASSPPSSGDYNEQFF
TRBD1,-,TRBJ1-4,TRBV25-1,TGTGCCAGCAGTGAAATGGACAGGGAAAAACTGTTTTTT,CASSEMDREKLFF
TRBD2,-,TRBJ2-1,TRBV11-2,TGTGCCAGCAGCTTAGGCCGACTAGCGGACAATGAGCAGTTCTTC,CASSLGRLADNEQFF
-,-,TRBJ1-4,TRBV28,TGTGCCAGCAGCCTCTCAGACCTACGCAGCACTAATGAAAAACTGTTTTTT,CASSLSDLRSTNEKLFF
TRBD1,-,TRBJ2-2,TRBV5-1,TGCGCCAGCAGCTCCGGACAGGGGATGGTGAACACCGGGGAGCTGTTTTTT,CASSSGQGMVNTGELFF
-,-,TRBJ2-2,TRBV18,TGTGCCAGCTCACCACCTCTGACCAACACCGGGGAGCTGTTTTTT,CASSPPLTNTGELFF
-,-,TRBJ2-2,TRBV29-1,TGCAGCGTTGATACCGGAATATACACCGGGGAGCTGTTTTTT,CSVDTGIYTGELFF
-,-,TRBJ1-4,TRBV29-1,TGCAGCGTTCGCCTCAGCCCTAATGAAAAACTGTTTTTT,CSVRLSPNEKLFF
-,-,TRBJ1-4,TRBV25-1,TGTGCCAGTTCAACGACTGACTACAATGAAAAACTGTTTTTT,CASSTTDYNEKLFF
-,once,TRBJ2-1,TRBV15,TGTGCCACCAGCGGTTCTACCCGTTTTTACAATGAGCAGTTCTTC,CATSGSTRFYNEQFF
TRBD2,-,TRBJ2-1,TRBV15,TGTGCCACCAGCAGAGCCCCTAGCGGAAACTACAATGAGCAGTTCTTC,CATSRAPSGNYNEQFF
-,-,TRBJ1-1,TRBV20-1,TGCAGTGCTCATGTGAACACTGAAGCTTTCTTT,CSAHVNTEAFF
-,once,TRBJ2-5,TRBV5-1,TGCGCCAGCAGCTTCCCGGGAGAAGAGACCCAGTACTTC,CASSFPGEETQYF
TRBD1,-,TRBJ1-5,TRBV2,TGTGCCAGCAGGGCCGGGACAGGGGGTAGCAATCAGCCCCAGCATTTT,CASRAGTGGSNQPQHF
TRBD2,-,TRBJ2-1,TRBV27,TGTGCCAGCAGTCCCCTAGCGGGAGTAGGGAATGAGCAGTTCTTC,CASSPLAGVGNEQFF
-,-,TRBJ2-2,TRBV19,TGTGCCAGTAAATTGTACTTAGGGGAGCTGTTTTTT,CASKLYLGELFF
TRBD1,-,TRBJ2-7,TRBV5-1,TGCGCCAGCAGCTTGAAGGACAGGGGGTCGGAGCAGTACTTC,CASSLKDRGSEQYF
TRBD1,-,TRBJ2-1,TRBV7-9,TGTGCCAGCAGCTTCATCCGGGACAGGGGCTACAATGAGCAGTTCTTC,CASSFIRDRGYNEQFF
-,-,TRBJ2-2,TRBV4-2,TGTGCCAGCAGCCAAGATCCCGTGGGGGGGAACACCGGGGAGCTGTTTTTT,CASSQDPVGGNTGELFF
TRBD1,-,TRBJ2-7,TRBV5-6,TGTGCCAGCAGCGTGACAGGGGACGAGCAGTACTTC,CASSVTGDEQYF
TRBD1,-,TRBJ2-7,TRBV6-5,TGTGCCAGCAGACCAACCCCGACAGGGCGTCGCGAGCAGTACTTC,CASRPTPTGRREQYF
-,-,TRBJ1-4,TRBV7-9,TGTGCCAGCAGTTCTGGAAGGGCAACTAATGAAAAACTGTTTTTT,CASSSGRATNEKLFF
-,-,TRBJ1-2,TRBV27,TGTGCCAGCAGTTTAACCGGGCAGGCAATCTATGGCTACACCTTC,CASSLTGQAIYGYTF
-,-,TRBJ1-4,TRBV11-2,TGTGCCAGCAGCTTAGACACTCATAATGAAAAACTGTTTTTT,CASSLDTHNEKLFF
-,-,TRBJ1-5,TRBV5-6,TGTGCCAGCAGCTTTCAGGATTATAGCAATCAGCCCCAGCATTTT,CASSFQDYSNQPQHF
-,-,TRBJ2-5,TRBV19,TGTGCCAGTAGTATTTACGAATCGGGGCAAGAGACCCAGTACTTC,CASSIYESGQETQYF
TRBD1,many,TRBJ2-7,TRBV15,TGTGCCACCCAACCCGACAGGGGGGGCTTCTACGAGCAGTACTTC,CATQPDRGGFYEQYF
-,-,TRBJ2-3,TRBV5-1,TGCGCCAGCAGCTTGGGGTCGTGGGAGGGGGCAGATACGCAGTATTTT,CASSLGSWEGADTQYF
-,once,TRBJ2-2,TRBV4-3,TGCGCCAGCAGCCAAGGAGTCACCGGGGAGCTGTTTTTT,CASSQGVTGELFF
-,-,TRBJ1-1,TRBV28,TGTGCCAGCAGGGGGGAGGACACTGAAGCTTTCTTT,CASRGEDTEAFF
-,-,TRBJ1-2,TRBV10-3,TGTGCCATCAGTGATTTACCGGACCTCTATGGCTACACCTTC,CAISDLPDLYGYTF
TRBD1,-,TRBJ2-7,TRBV7-2,TGTGCCAGCAGCACCGGACAGGTCTCCTACGAGCAGTACTTC,CASSTGQVSYEQYF
-,-,TRBJ2-1,TRBV10-1,TGCGCCATCCCTGACTGTGATGAGCAGTTCTTC,CAIPDCDEQFF
TRBD1,-,TRBJ2-2,TRBV5-1,TGCGCCAGCAGCAAAGGGACAGGGGGCGCCCCCGGGGAGCTGTTTTTT,CASSKGTGGAPGELFF
TRBD2,-,TRBJ2-2,TRBV28,TGTGCCAGCAGCATCTTAGCGGGAGCGAACACCGGGGAGCTGTTTTTT,CASSILAGANTGELFF
TRBD2,once,TRBJ2-2,TRBV6-6,TGTGCCAGCAGTTACCTCCTTCTAGCGGATACCGGGGAGCTGTTTTTT,CASSYLLLADTGELFF
-,-,TRBJ1-1,TRBV6-6,TGTGCCAGCACCTCCCCGAACACTGAAGCTTTCTTT,CASTSPNTEAFF
-,once,TRBJ1-1,TRBV19,TGTGCCAGTACCTCCGGCGCCGCTGGGGGGACTGAAGCTTTCTTT,CASTSGAAGGTEAFF
-,once,TRBJ2-7,TRBV28,TGTGCCAGCAGCCGCTACCGGAGGTTTTACGAGCAGTACTTC,CASSRYRRFYEQYF
-,-,TRBJ2-3,TRBV21-1,TGTGCCAGCAGCCCTCGGACAGTGCCTTGCGGGAGAAGCACAGATACGCAGTATTTT,CASSPRTVPCGRSTDTQYF
TRBD1,-,TRBJ1-5,TRBV6-5,TGTGCCAGCCAAAGGGGACAGGGCGGTCAGCCCCAGCATTTT,CASQRGQGGQPQHF
-,-,TRBJ2-7,TRBV19,TGTGCCAGTAGTATCGGCAGCCCCTACGAGCAGTACTTC,CASSIGSPYEQYF
TRBD1,-,TRBJ1-2,TRBV28,TGTGCCAGCAGTTTGACGAACAGGGGAGGCTATGGCTACACCTTC,CASSLTNRGGYGYTF
-,-,TRBJ2-1,TRBV11-1,TGTGCCAGCAGCTTTGACAGGCCTCAGCGAGCCCAAATTGAGCAGTTCTTC,CASSFDRPQRAQIEQFF
-,-,TRBJ1-1,TRBV7-2,TGTGCCGGGAAAAGGGGCAGGGGAAACACTGAAGCTTTCTTT,CAGKRGRGNTEAFF
TRBD2,-,TRBJ2-7,TRBV28,TGTGCCAGCAGTTTGCCGGGGGGGGCAGGTAACGAGCAGTACTTC,CASSLPGGAGNEQYF